These 23 T cell receptor beta chains were all obtained from the same sample, sequenced in a study of blood T cell repertoires in COVID-19. Profiling relied on immunoSEQ multiplex PCR, and the TCRdb table lists in-frame clones only, not all of them. This sample has over 100,000 clones; roughly four fifths occur once, and the top ten carry less than 10%. Material for sequencing was peripheral blood. These receptors all come from a man in his forties with active or convalescent COVID-19.

The chain uses TRBV5-1 and TRBJ2-6, with 8 bases aligning to TRBD1. The junction had 2 bases not matched to a gene; V was cut back by 4 bases and J by 2 bases. The CDR3 extends over 15 amino acids. Germline V CDR1 and CDR2: SGHRS, YFSETQ. The CDR3 bases are TGCGCCAGCAGCCTACAGGGGGCTGGGGCCAACGTCCTGACTTTC. As protein: CASSLQGAGANVLTF.

J is TRBJ1-1 and V is TRBV10-3; 8 positions match TRBD1. The CDR3 consists of 13 residues. V shed 8 bases and J 1 base; nucleotides not matched to a gene: 3. Germline CDR1 reads ENHRY; CDR2 reads SYGVKD. The CDR3 DNA is TGTGCCATCCAGGGGGCGCGGAACACTGAAGCTTTCTTT. It yields the protein CAIQGARNTEAFF.

The chain recombines TRBV27 with TRBJ1-6, with D perhaps TRBD1 (5 bases). Deletions cut 4 bases from V and 6 bases from J, with 19 bases between. Germline V lookup: CDR1 MNHEY, CDR2 SMNVEV (reference sequence). The CDR3 contains 17 residues. CDR3 sequence reads: CASSSLALGQGNSPLHF. DNA for the CDR3: TGTGCCAGCAGTTCTTTGGCCCTGGGTCAGGGTAATTCACCCCTCCACTTT.

The chain recombines TRBV6-6 with TRBJ1-2, with 9 bases fitting TRBD1. With 2 bases clipped from V and 4 bases from J, the junction kept 5 bases outside the gene matches. The CDR3 loop spans 15 amino acids. From germline, CDR1 is MNHNY and CDR2 SVGAGI (reference sequence). This CDR3 reads CASSYQTGGGYGYTF. The DNA for the CDR3 is TGTGCCAGCAGTTACCAGACAGGGGGAGGCTATGGCTACACCTTC.

CDR3 nucleotides: TGTGCCAGCAGGGCACAGGGAAACCAAGAGACCCAGTACTTC. Translated, it gives CASRAQGNQETQYF. The genes are TRBV7-9 and TRBJ2-5, with D perhaps TRBD1 (6 bases). Germline V gene lookup returns CDR1 SEHNR and CDR2 FQNEAQ (reference sequence). The CDR3 runs 14 residues. Trimming left V 6 bases short and J 0 bases short, with 11 bases between.

The chain has TRBV9 and TRBJ2-5, with 7 positions matching TRBD2. Germline V gives CDR1 SGDLS, CDR2 YYNGEE. The V segment lost 2 bases and the J segment 5 bases; nucleotides outside the gene matches: 6. The CDR3 runs 14 residues. The CDR3 DNA reads as TGTGCCAGCAGCGTTAGTGGGGGGGGTGAGACCCAGTACTTC. As protein: CASSVSGGGETQYF. The full variable domain, its missing parts supplied by reference TRBV9 and TRBJ2-5, is DSGVTQTPKHLITATGQRVTLRCSPRSGDLSVYWYQQSLDQGLQFLIQYYNGEERAKGNILERFSAQQFPDLHSELNLSSLELGDSALYFCASSVSGGGETQYFGPGTRLLVL.

V gene TRBV7-9 combines with J gene TRBJ2-3; the D is unclear. CDR3 size: 15 residues. Germline V gene lookup returns CDR1 SEHNR and CDR2 FQNEAQ (reference sequence). Trimming shortened V by 5 bases and J by 2 bases, and 14 bases separated the two germline ends. CDR3 region: CASSLFNSFTDTQYF. In DNA form, the CDR3 reads TGTGCCAGCAGCCTTTTTAACTCCTTCACAGATACGCAGTATTTT.

This clone was observed once. The V and J genes are TRBV11-1 and TRBJ2-7, with D possibly TRBD1 on 6 matching bases. CDR3 size: 13 residues. Trimming removed 3 bases from V and 2 bases from J, with 8 bases in between. Germline V gene lookup returns CDR1 SGHAT and CDR2 FQDESV (reference sequence). CDR3 sequence: CASSLGHPYEQYF. Here the CDR3 DNA reads TGTGCCAGCAGCTTGGGACACCCCTACGAGCAGTACTTC.

This clone was recorded only once. The rearrangement joins TRBV20-1 to TRBJ1-2; 7 nucleotides agree with TRBD1. The length of the CDR3 is 13 residues. The trim removed 3 bases at V and 4 bases at J, leaving 5 bases unmatched. Germline V gene sequence: CDR1 DFQATT, CDR2 SNEGSKA (reference sequence). In DNA, the CDR3 is TGCAGTGCTAGTACAGGGGACGGCTATGGCTACACCTTC. Protein: CSASTGDGYGYTF.

The chain is built from TRBV3-1 (or the pseudogene TRBV3-2) and TRBJ2-5, with 8 bases fitting TRBD2. The CDR3 is 18 amino acids. V shed 0 bases and J 2 bases; nucleotides not matched to a gene: 11. Germline lookup yields CDR1 LGHDT and CDR2 YNNKEL (reference sequence). The CDR3 is CASSQDSSGGPTQETQYF. The CDR3 coding sequence is TGTGCCAGCAGCCAAGATTCGAGCGGGGGTCCCACTCAAGAGACCCAGTACTTC.

The V gene is TRBV6-5, the J gene TRBJ1-2; D uncertain. V lost 6 bases to trimming and J lost 0 bases, with 14 bases between them. The CDR3 runs 15 residues. The germline gives CDR1 MNHEY, CDR2 SVGAGI. The CDR3 nucleotides read TGTGCCAGCAGACGCAGCGCCGTTACTAACTATGGCTACACCTTC. Translated, it gives CASRRSAVTNYGYTF.

This clone was counted between two and nine times. J is TRBJ2-3 and V is TRBV4-3; 11 bases align to TRBD2. Germline CDR1 LGHNA, CDR2 YSLEER. The CDR3 has 16 residues. V dropped 4 bases and J dropped 4; count of bases not matched to a gene: 7. This CDR3 is CASSLLAGGPADTQYF. The CDR3 DNA reads TGCGCCAGCAGCCTCTTAGCGGGGGGGCCGGCAGATACGCAGTATTTT.

The chain couples TRBV14 to TRBJ2-7, with 9 bases aligning to TRBD1. Per the germline V gene, CDR1 is SGHDN and CDR2 is FVKESK. The CDR3 sequence is 14 residues long. The junction had 6 bases not matched to a gene; V was cut back by 4 bases and J by 5 bases. CDR3 in amino acids: CASSLGQGGHEQYF. The CDR3, as DNA: TGTGCCAGCAGCCTGGGACAGGGAGGCCACGAGCAGTACTTC.

The V call is TRBV2, the J call TRBJ1-6; 8 bases match TRBD1. V shed 3 bases and J 9 bases; nucleotides not matched to a gene: 10. The germline CDR1 and CDR2 sequences are SNHLY and FYNNEI. The CDR3 runs to 16 residues. The CDR3: CASSDPTNRGFSPLHF. Written as DNA, the CDR3 is TGTGCCAGCAGTGACCCGACGAACAGGGGGTTTTCACCCCTCCACTTT.

The rearrangement joins TRBV25-1 to TRBJ1-4, with 7 bases identical to TRBD1. The CDR3 runs 14 residues. V lost 7 bases to trimming and J lost 8 bases; unmatched junction nucleotides: 10. Germline V gene sequence: CDR1 MGHDK, CDR2 SYGVNS. CDR3 sequence: CASNRDSLGEKLFF. The CDR3 nucleotides are TGTGCCAGCAATCGGGACAGCCTGGGGGAAAAACTGTTTTTT.

The chain links TRBV11-1 to TRBJ2-7; the match to TRBD1 covers 7 bases. CDR3 length: 13 residues. V gave up 5 bases and J gave up 5 bases; unmatched junction bases: 6. In germline, CDR1 is SGHAT, CDR2 FQDESV (reference sequence). In DNA form, the CDR3 reads TGTGCCAGCAGCGTTACAGGGGTCCACGAGCAGTACTTC. This codes for CASSVTGVHEQYF.

This clone was counted a single time. This chain connects TRBV11-2 to TRBJ2-6; D is unresolved. This CDR3 is 14 amino acids long. Between the trimmed V and J ends, which lost 6 bases and 0 bases, there was a span of 6 bases. From germline, CDR1 is SGHAT and CDR2 FQNNGV. The CDR3 reads CASRESSGANVLTF. CDR3 sequence (DNA): TGTGCCAGCAGGGAGAGCTCTGGGGCCAACGTCCTGACTTTC.

V gene TRBV25-1 combines with J gene TRBJ2-5; 7 nucleotides match TRBD2. This CDR3 is built from 14 residues. The V gene's germline CDR1 is MGHDK and CDR2 SYGVNS. Losses at the gene ends were 6 bases for V and 5 bases for J; bases not matched to a gene: 9. The CDR3 sequence is CASSPGLAVETQYF. CDR3 sequence (DNA): TGTGCCAGCAGCCCGGGGCTAGCGGTTGAGACCCAGTACTTC.

CDR3 protein: CASSPELVNQPQHF. CDR3 coding DNA: TGCGCCAGCAGCCCCGAGTTGGTGAATCAGCCCCAGCATTTT. This rearrangement joins TRBV4-3 to TRBJ1-5; D is uncertain. Germline-derived CDR1 and CDR2 are LGHNA and YSLEER. This CDR3 comprises 14 residues. V lost 4 bases to trimming and J lost 4 bases, with 11 bases between them.

The CDR3 DNA reads as TGTGCCAGCAGCTCGACGGTGCCGGGTGAGACCCAGTACTTC. Translating gives CASSSTVPGETQYF. J is TRBJ2-5 and V is TRBV7-2; D is undetermined. The CDR3 loop spans 14 amino acids. The ends were cut back, 4 bases at V and 5 bases at J, with 14 bases in the middle. Germline lookup yields CDR1 SGHTA and CDR2 FQGNSA.

This chain joins TRBV12-3 or TRBV12-4 and TRBJ2-1; D may be TRBD2 (6 bases). CDR3 length: 13 amino acids. V dropped 6 bases and J dropped 6 bases, with 12 bases sitting between them. CDR3 region: CASRLRRVNEQFF. In nucleotides, the CDR3 is TGTGCCAGCAGACTTCGGAGGGTCAATGAGCAGTTCTTC.

The chain links TRBV13 to TRBJ1-6; possible D gene TRBD1, 6 bases. The germline gives CDR1 PRHDT, CDR2 FYEKMQ (reference sequence). The CDR3 is 15 amino acids. V lost 0 bases to trimming and J lost 7 bases, with 10 bases between them. The CDR3 region is CASSLGGAQNSPLHF. CDR3 bases: TGTGCCAGCAGCTTAGGGGGGGCGCAAAATTCACCCCTCCACTTT.

The J gene is TRBJ2-2, the V gene TRBV5-1; possibly TRBD2 for D (5 bases). The CDR3 is 13 amino acids. The germline V gene has CDR1 SGHRS and CDR2 YFSETQ. The V end was cut by 4 bases, the J end by 4 bases, with 8 bases between. CDR3 region: CASSTEGTGELFF. The CDR3 DNA follows: TGCGCCAGCAGCACCGAGGGCACCGGGGAGCTGTTTTTT.